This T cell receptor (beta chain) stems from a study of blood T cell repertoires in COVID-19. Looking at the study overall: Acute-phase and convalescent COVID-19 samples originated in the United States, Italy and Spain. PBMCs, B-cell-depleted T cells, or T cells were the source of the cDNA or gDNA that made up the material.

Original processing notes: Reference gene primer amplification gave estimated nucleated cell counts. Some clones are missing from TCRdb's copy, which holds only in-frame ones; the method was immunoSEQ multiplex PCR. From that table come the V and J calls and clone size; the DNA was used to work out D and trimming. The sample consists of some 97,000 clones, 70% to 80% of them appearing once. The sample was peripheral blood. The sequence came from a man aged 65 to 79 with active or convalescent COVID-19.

The CDR3 DNA is TGTGCCATCAGTGGTTTCGACAGGGGGGGCAATGAGCAGTTCTTC. Its translation is CAISGFDRGGNEQFF. The chain carries TRBV10-3 and TRBJ2-1; TRBD1 matches at 9 bases. Germline-derived CDR1 and CDR2 are ENHRY and SYGVKD. CDR3 size: 15 residues. V trimming: 4 bases; J trimming: 6 bases; junction bases outside the gene matches: 7.